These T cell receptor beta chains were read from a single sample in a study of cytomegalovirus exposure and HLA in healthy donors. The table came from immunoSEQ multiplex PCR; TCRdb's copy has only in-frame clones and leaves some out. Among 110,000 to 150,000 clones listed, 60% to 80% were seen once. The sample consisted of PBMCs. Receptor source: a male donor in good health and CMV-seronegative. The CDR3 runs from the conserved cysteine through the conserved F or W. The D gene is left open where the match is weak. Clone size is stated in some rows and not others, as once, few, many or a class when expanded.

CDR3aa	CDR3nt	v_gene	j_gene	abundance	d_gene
CASRWTGGSNTEAFF	TGTGCCAGCCGATGGACAGGGGGCTCGAACACTGAAGCTTTCTTT	TRBV6-5	TRBJ1-1	few	TRBD1
CASSPPTGKNTGELFF	TGTGCCAGCTCACCACCGACAGGGAAGAACACCGGGGAGCTGTTTTTT	TRBV18	TRBJ2-2	few	TRBD1
CSVDAPGSGNTIYF	TGCAGCGTTGACGCCCCAGGCTCTGGAAACACCATATATTTT	TRBV29-1	TRBJ1-3	.	.
CASSSSGPLEQYF	TGCGCCAGCAGCAGTAGCGGGCCCCTCGAGCAGTACTTC	TRBV5-1	TRBJ2-7	.	TRBD2
CASSLNRNEKLFF	TGCGCCAGCAGCCTAAACAGGAATGAAAAACTGTTTTTT	TRBV4-1	TRBJ1-4	.	.
CATSPWQGLNTEAFF	TGTGCCACCAGCCCTTGGCAGGGGCTGAACACTGAAGCTTTCTTT	TRBV15	TRBJ1-1	few	.
CASSITGTGLSEQFF	TGTGCCAGCAGCATAACCGGGACAGGGCTGAGTGAGCAGTTCTTC	TRBV7-6	TRBJ2-1	.	TRBD1
CASSWEGSLLGYTF	TGCGCCAGCAGCTGGGAGGGAAGCCTTTTAGGCTACACCTTC	TRBV5-1	TRBJ1-2	.	.
CASSWGQYQETQYF	TGCGCCAGCAGCTGGGGACAGTACCAAGAGACCCAGTACTTC	TRBV5-1	TRBJ2-5	.	TRBD1
CASSLSQGGGYTF	TGTGCCAGCAGTTTATCGCAGGGAGGTGGCTACACCTTC	TRBV27	TRBJ1-2	.	.
CASSLSFGGYGYTF	TGTGCCAGCAGTTTATCGTTTGGGGGGTATGGCTACACCTTC	TRBV27	TRBJ1-2	few	.
CAMVDSGRDNEQFF	TGTGCCATGGTAGATAGCGGGAGGGACAATGAGCAGTTCTTC	TRBV2	TRBJ2-1	.	TRBD2
CASSPVSYGYTF	TGTGCCAGCAGCCCTGTCAGCTATGGCTACACCTTC	TRBV7-8	TRBJ1-2	.	.
CAISESGGLYNEQFF	TGTGCCATCAGTGAGTCGGGGGGACTCTACAATGAGCAGTTCTTC	TRBV10-3	TRBJ2-1	.	.
CASSSGTVNTGELFF	TGCGCCAGCAGCTCCGGGACAGTGAACACCGGGGAGCTGTTTTTT	TRBV5-1	TRBJ2-2	.	TRBD1
CASSLDSSDTEAFF	TGTGCCAGCAGTCTCGACAGCTCAGACACTGAAGCTTTCTTT	TRBV6-6	TRBJ1-1	.	.
CAISGLAGGVGANVLTF	TGTGCCATCAGTGGTTTAGCGGGAGGGGTGGGGGCCAACGTCCTGACTTTC	TRBV10-3	TRBJ2-6	once	TRBD2
CASRGQGASEKLFF	TGTGCCAGCAGGGGACAGGGGGCGAGTGAAAAACTGTTTTTT	TRBV25-1	TRBJ1-4	.	TRBD1
CASSEVIAGSYNEQFF	TGTGCCAGCAGTGAAGTAATAGCGGGTAGCTACAATGAGCAGTTCTTC	TRBV6-1	TRBJ2-1	.	TRBD2
CSVEDSYNEQFF	TGCAGCGTTGAAGACAGTTACAATGAGCAGTTCTTC	TRBV29-1	TRBJ2-1	.	.
CASRFGGSRDEQFF	TGTGCCAGCCGGTTTGGCGGGAGTAGGGATGAGCAGTTCTTC	TRBV19	TRBJ2-1	few	TRBD2
CASRHKLADQETQYF	TGTGCAAGTCGCCATAAACTAGCGGATCAAGAGACCCAGTACTTC	TRBV12-2	TRBJ2-5	.	.
CATSSLQSTSGRISSEQYF	TGTGCCACCAGCTCCCTCCAAAGTACTAGCGGACGTATATCGTCCGAGCAGTACTTC	TRBV15	TRBJ2-7	.	TRBD2
CASSSGNRVNYGYTF	TGTGCCAGTAGTTCGGGCAACAGGGTCAACTATGGCTACACCTTC	TRBV19	TRBJ1-2	.	.
CASSLQGGDTIYF	TGCGCCAGCAGCTTACAGGGGGGTGACACCATATATTTT	TRBV5-1	TRBJ1-3	.	TRBD1
CASSFRRSGTHEQFF	TGTGCCAGCAGCTTCCGCCGGAGCGGGACCCATGAGCAGTTCTTC	TRBV11-2	TRBJ2-1	.	TRBD2
CASSLSNYGYTF	TGTGCCAGCAGCTTGAGTAACTATGGCTACACCTTC	TRBV7-9	TRBJ1-2	.	.
CASSLSPGGTFGYGYTF	TGTGCCAGCAGCTTAAGTCCCGGGGGGACGTTCGGGTATGGCTACACCTTC	TRBV7-9	TRBJ1-2	.	.
CASSPGLEPTDTQYF	TGTGCCAGCTCACCGGGACTAGAACCTACAGATACGCAGTATTTT	TRBV18	TRBJ2-3	.	TRBD2
CANSLSGGSSTEAFF	TGTGCCAACAGTTTATCTGGGGGCAGTTCCACTGAAGCTTTCTTT	TRBV28	TRBJ1-1	.	.
CAWTTKGNTIYF	TGTGCCTGGACCACTAAGGGAAACACCATATATTTT	TRBV30	TRBJ1-3	.	.
CASSLSGGGPDRPQHF	TGTGCCAGCAGCTTATCGGGAGGGGGGCCTGATCGGCCCCAGCATTTT	TRBV7-9	TRBJ1-5	few	.
CASSGRDNSYYGYTF	TGTGCCAGCAGTGGCCGGGACAATTCCTACTATGGCTACACCTTC	TRBV6-5	TRBJ1-2	.	.
CASRRRSSGNTIYF	TGTGCCAGTAGGAGGCGGAGCTCTGGAAACACCATATATTTT	TRBV19	TRBJ1-3	.	.
CASSPGQGKGGNTIYF	TGTGCCAGCTCACCGGGACAGGGAAAGGGTGGAAACACCATATATTTT	TRBV18	TRBJ1-3	.	TRBD1
CASSTPTGEEQYF	TGTGCCAGCAGCACCCCGACAGGGGAAGAGCAGTACTTC	TRBV27	TRBJ2-7	.	TRBD1
CASSPIGEPNTEAFF	TGTGCCAGCTCACCAATAGGAGAACCGAACACTGAAGCTTTCTTT	TRBV18	TRBJ1-1	.	.
CASSSEVDTQYF	TGTGCCAGCAGCTCAGAGGTAGATACGCAGTATTTT	TRBV7-9	TRBJ2-3	.	.
CATGRLGDTQYF	TGTGCCACTGGGAGACTTGGAGATACGCAGTATTTT	TRBV25-1	TRBJ2-3	.	.
CATRVQGSKDTGELFF	TGTGCCACTAGAGTACAGGGCTCGAAAGACACCGGGGAGCTGTTTTTT	TRBV19	TRBJ2-2	.	.
CAISESPGPGGELFF	TGTGCCATCAGTGAGTCGCCGGGCCCGGGGGGGGAGCTGTTTTTT	TRBV10-3	TRBJ2-2	.	.
CASSYGTGTNTEAFF	TGTGCCAGCAGTTACGGGACAGGAACCAACACTGAAGCTTTCTTT	TRBV6-6	TRBJ1-1	.	TRBD1
CASSVAGSNYGYTF	TGTGCCAGCAGCGTGGCGGGTTCTAACTATGGCTACACCTTC	TRBV7-6	TRBJ1-2	.	.
CASTSGSDGYTF	TGTGCCAGCACGTCAGGCTCAGACGGCTACACCTTC	TRBV6-5	TRBJ1-2	.	.
CATTPGQQETQYF	TGTGCCACCACACCGGGACAGCAAGAGACCCAGTACTTC	TRBV5-4	TRBJ2-5	.	TRBD1
CASSIRGPGTGELFF	TGTGCCAGTAGTATTAGGGGGCCGGGCACCGGGGAGCTGTTTTTT	TRBV19	TRBJ2-2	.	TRBD1
CASSVRPGEYYEQYF	TGCGCCAGCAGTGTCCGACCGGGGGAGTACTACGAGCAGTACTTC	TRBV10-2	TRBJ2-7	.	.
CASSVEGGQIQETQYF	TGTGCCAGCAGCGTAGAGGGGGGACAGATACAAGAGACCCAGTACTTC	TRBV9	TRBJ2-5	.	.
CASSLRVGGAEGYTF	TGCGCCAGCAGCTTGAGAGTTGGGGGCGCCGAGGGCTACACCTTC	TRBV5-1	TRBJ1-2	.	.
CASSQDLYNEQFF	TGCGCCAGCAGCCAAGATCTGTACAATGAGCAGTTCTTC	TRBV4-3	TRBJ2-1	.	.
CASKENRLMNTEAFF	TGTGCCAGCAAGGAGAACAGGCTTATGAACACTGAAGCTTTCTTT	TRBV28	TRBJ1-1	.	.
CAISEYPVSTDTQYF	TGTGCCATCAGTGAATACCCGGTTAGCACAGATACGCAGTATTTT	TRBV10-3	TRBJ2-3	.	.
CASSLTGGTDTQYF	TGTGCCAGCAGCTTAACGGGGGGCACAGATACGCAGTATTTT	TRBV7-9	TRBJ2-3	.	.
CASSGSRTSGRGEQYF	TGTGCCAGCAGCGGTTCAAGGACTAGCGGGAGGGGCGAGCAGTACTTC	TRBV9	TRBJ2-7	once	TRBD2
CASSLVGGGSYEQYF	TGTGCCAGCAGTTTAGTCGGCGGGGGCTCCTACGAGCAGTACTTC	TRBV28	TRBJ2-7	.	TRBD2
CASSPQGSDTEAFF	TGTGCCAGCAGCCCCCAGGGGTCGGACACTGAAGCTTTCTTT	TRBV7-8	TRBJ1-1	once	.